This T cell receptor beta chain was identified during a study of human T cells and chemical hapten exposure. This clonotype was counted only a few times. TCRdb recomputed calls from the RACE reads with MiXCR, one row per CDR3 protein. Of under 300,000 distinct CDR3 sequences listed, just under 8% are singletons. J gave up 7 bases and V 0 bases, and 4 bases lay outside the gene matches. This CDR3 comprises 14 residues. Time point meaning: pre-sensitization, week 0. Stated treatment: therapeutic diphenylcyclopropenone sensitization with weekly scalp DPC. This chain connects TRBV12-3 or TRBV12-4 to TRBJ1-1; 8 nucleotides agree with TRBD1. The material sequenced was whole blood, taken in connection with sensitization to the hapten diphenylcyclopropenone (DPC). This clonotype was obtained from a man aged 18-30 years with alopecia areata. Some clones in this sample may be carry-over from other donors' samples. The CDR3 spells CASSLARTGFEAFF. The DNA of the CDR3 is TGTGCCAGCAGTTTAGCGCGGACAGGGTTTGAAGCTTTCTTT.